The following is a T cell receptor (beta chain) sequence with its context. This clonotype was counted at least ten times. Its antigen remains undetermined. Nothing much larger sits one base from this clone, and base qualities are not available. cDNA was synthesized by template-switch 5'RACE using a primer with a 10-nucleotide random unique molecular identifier that tagged each TCR transcript. Over 180 million TCR-beta sequences, covering 15-18 subjects, were produced in each sequencing run. Total RNA was extracted with the RNeasy kit. The KAPA Real-time Library Amplification kit was used to amplify TCR-beta VDJ regions with primers targeting the TCR constant region and the 5'RACE anchor. A first PCR added sample indexes and Illumina adaptors, and a second PCR then raised library yield. After purification with Ampure beads, the TCR product of roughly 650 bp was size-selected on a 2% E-gel SizeSelection system. Before pooling, library quality was assessed on a Bioanalyzer, concentration was determined with Qubit, and library quantification was performed with the Kapa Library Quantification kit. An Illumina HiSeq 2500 was used to sequence the libraries paired-end at 2 x 150 bp. To increase sequence diversity, roughly 25-31% phiX was spiked into each library pool. The study's own analysis went as follows. The quality-filtered reads were processed with the UMI-based MiGEC pipeline, whose error correction step removed more than 80% of the raw TCR sequences. VDJ genes were aligned to IMGT germline references, and each clonotype was defined by a unique CDR3 amino acid sequence together with V-J genes. Clonal expansion, Shannon diversity, and CDR3 relatedness (CalcPairwiseDistances, ClusterSamples) were evaluated with VDJtools, and phylogenetic trees were built with CLCbio workbench. Clones with at least 8 unique UMIs were defined as expanded, with this threshold being based on coefficient-of-variation modelling across technical triplicates. TCRdb reanalyzed the raw reads on its own, using fastp at Q25 for trimming and MiXCR for clone calling, and kept in-frame beta chains. For every CDR3 protein sequence, its rows merge into one entry that carries the most common genes and DNA. The V and J calls come from TCRdb's annotation, not from the publication. This sample is represented by around 70,000 distinct CDR3 sequences; around 4.8% of them were singletons. The ten largest clones capture roughly 2% of the sample.

Unsorted PBMC libraries were generated from 2 million PBMCs stored in RNAlater at -80 °C until RNA extraction. Multiple sclerosis patients were enrolled in a US clinical protocol evaluating disease progression by magnetic resonance imaging. Peripheral blood was subjected to Ficoll-Hypaque density gradient centrifugation to isolate PBMCs, which were then cryopreserved in liquid nitrogen. The record originates from a study of neurological immune-mediated disorders (dated by TCRdb to about 2019). Context from the whole study: Of the approximately 34 multiple sclerosis patients, some 30 had relapsing-remitting MS and 3 had secondary progressive MS. The cohort included some 66 subjects: 14 with HAM/TSP, some 35 with multiple sclerosis, and about 20 healthy controls. The study compared peripheral blood TCR-beta repertoires of HTLV-I-associated myelopathy (HAM/TSP) patients, multiple sclerosis patients and healthy controls using UMI-based sequencing. The roughly 100 TCR-beta libraries covered PBMC samples along with longitudinal samples, technical triplicates, and paired sorted CD4+ and CD8+ T-cell subsets. What the authors observed across the whole study: Repertoires from 18 of 34 MS patients were grouped by phylogenetic analysis into a cluster of related CDR3 sequences, suggesting a possible repertoire-level signature. No clinical or MRI features were associated with the MS cluster, and the authors said that larger cohorts are needed. TCR clonal expansion was highest in HAM/TSP patients and lowest in MS patients, with MS patients falling below even healthy controls. Expanded clones from different subjects shared no identical CDR3 amino acid sequences, which suggests that TCR-beta repertoires were private in all groups.

From V the trimming removes 4 bases and from J it removes 2 bases, while the gene matches leave 6 bases of the junction unaccounted for. Spanning cysteine to phenylalanine, the CDR3 consists of 16 amino acids. CDR3 DNA only is kept here, 48 bases in frame from base 1. Sequences MGHRA (CDR1) and YSYEKL (CDR2) are obtained from the germline V gene. Sequencing was done on a sample of PBMCs. The origin of this receptor is a woman in her 70s with multiple sclerosis. The rearranged segments are TRBV4-1 and TRBJ2-3; a stretch of 10 junction bases matches TRBD2. The CDR3 here reads CASSRQSGRATDTQYF. The nucleotide sequence is TGCGCCAGCAGCCGGCAAAGCGGGAGGGCCACAGATACGCAGTATTTT.